The 27 T cell receptor beta chains listed next were all sequenced from one sample in a study of blood T cells in healthy people across ages. Sample-barcoded 5' priming and a J-beta primer mix drove a second PCR of 7 to 11 cycles. MiXCR, run by TCRdb on the 5' RACE reads, gives a single entry per CDR3 protein. Of hundreds of thousands of distinct CDR3 sequences detected, 20% to 25% appear once; the ten largest clones hold roughly 3.6%. The sequencing input was blood. Source of these receptors: a man aged 65-85 years in good health.

The chain has TRBV7-2 and TRBJ2-5; 10 nucleotides match TRBD2. The better agreement between TRBJ2-1 and the DNA end casts doubt on the J call. The CDR3 has 16 amino acids. Germline V CDR1 and CDR2: SGHTA, FQGNSA. The CDR3 loop is CASSQEASGSRPEQFF. CDR3 nucleotides: TGTGCCAGCAGCCAAGAGGCTAGCGGGAGTCGACCTGAGCAGTTCTTC.

The chain recombines TRBV7-9 with TRBJ1-2; the match to TRBD1 covers 7 bases. The CDR3 spans 13 residues. The germline V gene encodes CDR1 SEHNR and CDR2 FQNEAQ (reference sequence). The V segment lost 8 bases and the J segment 10 bases; nucleotides outside the gene matches: 13. The CDR3 protein is CASHLGRTGYYTF. CDR3 coding DNA: TGTGCCAGCCACTTGGGACGGACAGGTTACTACACCTTC.

In its sample, this clonotype was seen many times. This chain links TRBV27 with TRBJ2-7; 9 bases are a match to TRBD1. This CDR3 spans 15 amino acids. V shed 5 bases and J 9 bases; nucleotides not matched to a gene: 14. In germline, CDR1 is MNHEY, CDR2 SMNVEV (reference sequence). CDR3 nucleotide sequence: TGTGCCAGCAGTAGAACAGGGGGCTCCTTGGATCGGCAGTACTTC. Translation: CASSRTGGSLDRQYF.

The rearrangement uses TRBV20-1 and TRBJ1-2; D remains unclear. The CDR3 totals 10 residues. The ends were cut back, 5 bases at V and 5 bases at J, with 6 bases in the middle. CDR1 DFQATT and CDR2 SNEGSKA come from the germline V gene (reference sequence). This CDR3 reads CSAGEYGYTF. The CDR3 nucleotides are TGCAGTGCTGGGGAGTATGGCTACACCTTC.

This clonotype was found many times. The chain joins TRBV27 to TRBJ2-7; TRBD2 agrees at 9 bases. The CDR3 is made up of 15 amino acids. CDR1 and CDR2 from the germline V gene are MNHEY and SMNVEV (reference sequence). V dropped 6 bases and J dropped 1; count of bases not matched to a gene: 7. CDR3 coding DNA: TGTGCCAGCAGCCCATCGGCGGGGGGGTCCTACGAGCAGTACTTC. Translating gives CASSPSAGGSYEQYF.

The J gene is TRBJ1-2, the V gene TRBV29-1; 9 nucleotides agree with TRBD1. CDR3 size: 12 residues. The germline CDR1 and CDR2 sequences are SQVTM and ANQGSEA. Trimming at V came to 4 bases and at J to 8 bases, leaving 5 bases not matched to a gene. The CDR3 loop reads CSVAQGAGGYTF. For the CDR3, the DNA is TGCAGCGTTGCACAGGGGGCCGGCGGCTACACCTTC.

This sequence joins TRBV10-3 and TRBJ2-1; 7 nucleotides align to TRBD2. CDR1 is ENHRY, CDR2 SYGVKD, per germline. The CDR3 covers 18 residues. V was pared by 6 bases and J by 0 bases, with 14 bases of the junction left unmatched. The CDR3: CAISGADGRTSSYNEQFF. CDR3 in DNA: TGTGCCATCAGCGGGGCTGACGGGAGGACGAGCTCCTACAATGAGCAGTTCTTC.

The CDR3 DNA reads as TGTGCCAGCAGTGCGGTGAACCTGAACACTGAAGCTTTCTTT. It codes for CASSAVNLNTEAFF. The chain employs TRBV6-1 and TRBJ1-1; D is ambiguous. The V and J ends lost 4 bases and 0 bases respectively, with 9 bases between them. The CDR3 totals 14 residues. Germline values: CDR1 MNHNS, CDR2 SASEGT.

J is TRBJ2-3 and V is TRBV6-6; the match to TRBD2 covers 8 bases. CDR1 and CDR2 from the germline V gene are MNHNY and SVGAGI (reference sequence). The CDR3 is 13 residues long. J lost 10 bases, V lost 5 bases, and 8 bases had no gene match. This CDR3 is CASSPGTREAQYF. Written as DNA, the CDR3 is TGTGCCAGCAGTCCCGGGACTAGGGAAGCGCAGTATTTT.

The chain recombines TRBV29-1 with TRBJ2-1, with D perhaps assigned TRBD1 or TRBD2 (6 bases each). The germline gives CDR1 SQVTM, CDR2 ANQGSEA. CDR3 length: 13 amino acids. Trimming removed 3 bases from V and 7 bases from J, with 13 bases in between. CDR3 sequence reads: CSVDLEGGNEQFF. Written as DNA, the CDR3 is TGCAGCGTTGACCTGGAGGGGGGAAATGAGCAGTTCTTC.

The chain couples TRBV19 to TRBJ2-7; D is ambiguous. Germline assignment: CDR1 LNHDA and CDR2 SQIVND (reference sequence). Between the trimmed V and J ends, which lost 0 bases and 2 bases, there was a span of 8 bases. This CDR3 region has 14 residues. The CDR3 sequence is CASSIDLSAYEQYF. The CDR3 DNA is TGTGCCAGTAGTATAGATCTGTCCGCCTACGAGCAGTACTTC.

There are a few counts of this clonotype. One end of the junction is discordant with germline, which a read error may explain. The V and J genes are TRBV4-2 and TRBJ2-1, with 10 bases aligning to TRBD2. Germline CDR1 LGHNA, CDR2 YNFKEQ. The CDR3 is 20 residues long. The CDR3 coding sequence is TGTGCCAGCAGCCAAGAGGTTCTAGCGGGAGCAACCAGCTCCGACAATGAGCAGTTCTTC. The encoded protein is CASSQEVLAGATSSDNEQFF.

This chain links TRBV24-1 with TRBJ1-2, with 7 bases lining up with TRBD1. V shed 4 bases and J 6 bases; nucleotides not matched to a gene: 7. This CDR3 is 14 amino acids long. Per germline, CDR1 KGHDR and CDR2 SFDVKD. CDR3 sequence (DNA): TGTGCCACCAGTGAACAGGACAGGACCCATGGCTACACCTTC. As protein: CATSEQDRTHGYTF.

This clonotype was found a few times. A much larger clonotype is one base distant, so this may be a read error. The chain uses TRBV6-9 and TRBJ2-3, with D tentatively TRBD1 (5 bases). There are 14 residues in the CDR3. Trimming took 4 bases from V and 4 from J, leaving 12 bases between them. Germline CDR1 and CDR2: MNHGY and SVAAGI. CDR3 DNA sequence: TGTGCCAGCAGTTTTGTTGGACACGCAGATACGCAGTATTTT. Its translation: CASSFVGHADTQYF.

The sample holds a few counts of this clonotype. The V and J genes are TRBV20-1 and TRBJ2-7; TRBD1 matches 7 bases. Germline V CDR1 and CDR2: DFQATT, SNEGSKA (reference sequence). There are 15 residues in the CDR3. V was clipped by 0 bases and J by 3 bases; unmatched bases: 8. CDR3 sequence: CSARDYHRGFYEQYF. The DNA for the CDR3 is TGCAGTGCTAGAGATTACCACAGGGGCTTCTACGAGCAGTACTTC.

This clonotype was observed many times. The chain links TRBV6-2 or TRBV6-3 to TRBJ2-5; D tentatively fits TRBD1 or TRBD2 (5 bases each). The CDR3 is made up of 11 amino acids. The V gene lost 5 bases and the J gene lost 8 bases, with 9 bases spanning the gap. Per germline, CDR1 MNHEY and CDR2 SVGEGT. For the CDR3, the DNA is TGTGCCAGCAGTCGGGGCCTTACCCAGTACTTC. Amino acids: CASSRGLTQYF.

A single count supports this clonotype. This chain uses TRBV28 with TRBJ2-2; D possibly corresponds to TRBD1 (6 bases). This CDR3 is built from 13 residues. Trimming took 6 bases from V and 7 from J, leaving 12 bases between them. Looked up from germline, CDR1 is MDHEN and CDR2 is SYDVKM. The CDR3 spells CASSLRGFGELFF. The CDR3 DNA reads TGTGCCAGCAGCCTGAGGGGGTTCGGGGAGCTGTTTTTT.

V is TRBV20-1 and J is TRBJ2-3; 7 nucleotides line up with TRBD2. CDR3 size: 15 residues. Unmatched junction bases numbered 6, after V lost 2 bases and J lost 1 base. Germline-derived CDR1 and CDR2 are DFQATT and SNEGSKA (reference sequence). Written as DNA, the CDR3 is TGCAGTGCTAGACACCCGGGGGGAGGCACAGATACGCAGTATTTT. It yields the protein CSARHPGGGTDTQYF.

The chain recombines TRBV20-1 with TRBJ2-7; unclear D gene. V shed 1 base and J shed 2 bases, with 12 bases lying between them. Germline-derived CDR1 and CDR2 are DFQATT and SNEGSKA (reference sequence). The CDR3 extends over 14 amino acids. CDR3 bases: TGCAGTGCTAGAGCCGCGGCACTTACCTACGAGCAGTACTTC. Its translation is CSARAAALTYEQYF.

J is TRBJ1-2 and V is TRBV6-5, with a possible D match to TRBD1 (6 bases). Germline V gives CDR1 MNHEY, CDR2 SVGAGI. The CDR3 length is 15 residues. The V end was cut by 10 bases, the J end by 3 bases, with 21 bases between. The CDR3 protein is CATRGSGGNDYGYTF. DNA for the CDR3: TGTGCCACCAGGGGAAGTGGGGGGAACGACTATGGCTACACCTTC.

This clonotype was detected only a few times. V usage is TRBV7-2 and J usage is TRBJ2-7; 12 bases agree with TRBD2. The CDR3 runs to 15 residues. Germline lookup yields CDR1 SGHTA and CDR2 FQGNSA. The junction had 7 bases not matched to a gene; V was cut back by 5 bases and J by 5 bases. CDR3 protein: CASSRTSGIGDEQYF. For the CDR3, the DNA is TGTGCCAGCAGCCGGACTAGCGGGATTGGGGACGAGCAGTACTTC.

The chain joins TRBV6-6 to TRBJ1-5, with D perhaps TRBD1 (5 bases). The germline V gene encodes CDR1 MNHNY and CDR2 SVGAGI (reference sequence). The CDR3 sequence is 15 residues long. The germline V and J ends were trimmed by 6 bases and 2 bases, with 14 bases remaining between them. This CDR3 reads CASREGAEGNQPQHF. DNA of the CDR3: TGTGCCAGCAGGGAAGGGGCGGAGGGCAATCAGCCCCAGCATTTT.

The sample holds many counts of this clonotype. The J gene is TRBJ2-2, the V gene TRBV5-1; D gene unclear. V dropped 3 bases and J dropped 4 bases, with 7 bases sitting between them. The CDR3 covers 13 residues. Germline V CDR1 and CDR2: SGHRS, YFSETQ. CDR3 in amino acids: CASSSLLTGELFF. CDR3 sequence (DNA): TGCGCCAGCAGCTCCCTCCTCACCGGGGAGCTGTTTTTT.

The chain is built from TRBV12-3 or TRBV12-4 and TRBJ1-1; the D gene is possibly TRBD1 (6 bases). CDR3 size: 12 residues. V was cut by 1 base and J by 11 bases, with 11 bases left in between. CDR3 nucleotide sequence: TGTGCCAGCAGTTTAGGGACAGAGCGGGCTTTCTTT. The encoded protein is CASSLGTERAFF.

The chain joins TRBV27 to TRBJ2-5; 7 bases align to TRBD1. The end of the DNA aligns better with TRBJ2-7, so the J call may be wrong. The CDR3 covers 14 residues. CDR1 and CDR2 from the germline V gene are MNHEY and SMNVEV (reference sequence). The CDR3 nucleotides read TGTGCCAGCAGTCAACCGGGACAGACCTACGAGCAGTACTTC. Amino acid sequence: CASSQPGQTYEQYF.

Turning to this clonotype: One end of the junction varies from germline; a read error may be responsible. The CDR3 sequence is CGVDAQGVERGQYF. As DNA, the CDR3 is TGCGGCGTTGACGCGCAGGGGGTCGAAAGGGGCCAGTACTTC. The gene calls are TRBV29-1 and TRBJ2-5, with 7 bases matching TRBD1. Germline CDR1 is SQVTM and CDR2 is ANQGSEA. The CDR3 has 14 residues.

This clonotype was seen only once. CDR3 nucleotides: TGTGCCAGCAGTATGGGATCCTACGAGCAGTACTTC. It specifies CASSMGSYEQYF. The V gene is TRBV7-9, the J gene TRBJ2-7; D unresolved. V lost 6 bases and J lost 1, with 7 bases in between. The CDR3 has 12 amino acids. Germline loops: CDR1 SEHNR, CDR2 FQNEAQ (reference sequence).